The entry below describes one TCR beta chain. TCRdb keeps only in-frame clones here, not all; method: immunoSEQ multiplex PCR. The sample has 220,000 or so clones; just over 90% are singletons. There are 16 residues in the CDR3. Trimming removed 2 bases from V and 13 bases from J; junction bases left unmatched: 12. Germline V lookup: CDR1 SEHNR, CDR2 FQNEAQ (reference sequence). The entry originates in a study of cytomegalovirus exposure and HLA in healthy donors. Material for sequencing was PBMCs. The chain combines TRBV7-9 with TRBJ2-1; 12 positions match TRBD2. The source is a woman in her late teens or twenties in good health and CMV-seronegative. CDR3 coding DNA: TGTGCCAGCAGCTTACTAGCGGGAGGGCCGAAGGCGGCCCAGTTCTTC. Amino acid sequence: CASSLLAGGPKAAQFF.